The 2 T cell receptor beta chains listed next were all sequenced from one sample in a study of T cell repertoires in urothelial bladder cancer. Produced via immunoSEQ multiplex PCR; TCRdb's table is partial and in-frame only. The table includes roughly 8,800 clones, 58% detected once. The sequenced material came from tumor-infiltrating cells from bladder cancer. Receptor source: a human donor with urothelial carcinoma.

The chain recombines TRBV6-1 with TRBJ2-7; 8 positions match TRBD1. Trimming cost V 6 bases and J 6 bases; bases outside gene matches: 10. CDR3 length equals 14 residues. Germline V lookup: CDR1 MNHNS, CDR2 SASEGT. The DNA for the CDR3 is TGTGCCAGCAGAAAAACCGGGACAGGAGTCGAGCAGTACTTC. Translated: CASRKTGTGVEQYF.

This chain uses TRBV7-2 with TRBJ2-2; 7 bases are a match to TRBD2. The CDR3 covers 14 residues. CDR1 and CDR2 from the germline V gene are SGHTA and FQGNSA. J lost 3 bases, V lost 5 bases, and 3 bases had no gene match. The CDR3 loop reads CASSTGLYTGELFF. CDR3 DNA: TGTGCCAGCAGCACGGGACTATACACCGGGGAGCTGTTTTTT.